This is a list of T cell receptor beta chains from one sample in a study of patients and donors after allogeneic stem cell transplantation. TCRdb independently ran MiXCR on the RT-PCR reads; one entry per CDR3 protein. The sample has more than 850,000 distinct CDR3 sequences, around 17% seen once. The sample consisted of blood, either unsorted or a sorted T cell fraction (not recorded which). These receptors were taken from a human donor who was either an allogeneic HSCT recipient or a stem cell or donor lymphocyte infusion donor (not recorded which). It is not recorded whose cells these are; they may come from a transplant donor. CDR3s include the opening cysteine and the closing phenylalanine or tryptophan. A D gene is named only where the DNA matches it firmly. The size entry is marked missing in some rows and otherwise reads once, few, many or a size class.

V	D	J	size	DNA	CDR3
TRBV5-1	.	TRBJ2-3	.	TGCGTTTCGGGGGACAACACAGATACGCAGTATTTT	CVSGDNTDTQYF
TRBV3-1	TRBD1	TRBJ2-2	.	TGTGCCAGCAGCCCAGGCAGGGGGCGCGTCACCGGGGAGCTGTTTTTT	CASSPGRGRVTGELFF
TRBV5-1	TRBD1	TRBJ2-2	.	TGCGCCAGCAGCGCTTCCGGGACAGGGTTCTCCGGGGAGCTGTTTTTT	CASSASGTGFSGELFF
TRBV27	.	TRBJ1-3	few	TGTGCCAGCAGGGAAAGGTTCACTGGAAACACCATATATTTT	CASRERFTGNTIYF
TRBV12-5	.	TRBJ1-5	.	TGTGCTAGTGCCAGGGCCGATCAGCCCCAGCATTTT	CASARADQPQHF
TRBV29-1	.	TRBJ2-1	few	TGCAGCGTTGATTTTTTGGGAGGACGCGGCTCCTACAATGAGCAGTTCTTC	CSVDFLGGRGSYNEQFF
TRBV5-1	.	TRBJ2-7	many	TGCGCCAGCAGCTTGGAGGCAGAGCAGTACTTC	CASSLEAEQYF
TRBV3-1	.	TRBJ2-5	.	TGTGCCAGCAGCGACCGGGATCCCTTCCCAGAGACCCAGTACTTC	CASSDRDPFPETQYF
TRBV20-1	.	TRBJ2-5	.	TGCAGTGCAGACGGAGAGACCCAGTACTTC	CSADGETQYF
TRBV18	.	TRBJ2-7	few	TGTGCCAGCTCACCAGAACAGAGCTCCTACGAGCAGTACTTC	CASSPEQSSYEQYF
TRBV2	TRBD1	TRBJ1-1	.	TGTGCCAGCAGTGGGGCAGGGGGCTGGGCTTTCTTT	CASSGAGGWAFF
TRBV7-6	.	TRBJ2-3	few	TGTGCCAGCAGCTCTTCAGGGATTGCGCAGTATTTT	CASSSSGIAQYF
TRBV20-1	TRBD1	TRBJ2-3	few	TGCAGTGCAGAGACAGGGAAGGGGGCAGATACGCAGTATTTT	CSAETGKGADTQYF
TRBV27	.	TRBJ2-7	few	TGTGCCAGCAGTTTACGATACCCCCCCTCCTACGAGCAGTACTTC	CASSLRYPPSYEQYF
TRBV6-2/TRBV6-3	.	TRBJ2-7	.	TGTGCCAGCAGTTACCCCAGGGTTCGGTACGAGCAGTACTTC	CASSYPRVRYEQYF
TRBV3-1	.	TRBJ1-2	.	TGTGCCAGCAGCCAGGGAGGGGCCGCGGGCTACACCTTC	CASSQGGAAGYTF
TRBV5-6	.	TRBJ2-7	.	TGTGCCAGCAGCCCCGACAGTTGGAGCTCCTACGAGCAGTACTTC	CASSPDSWSSYEQYF
TRBV24-1	.	TRBJ2-7	few	TGTGCCACCAGTGATGCGGTAACCTACGAGCAGTACTTC	CATSDAVTYEQYF
TRBV2	.	TRBJ1-5	few	TGTGCCAGCAGTGAAGCGGGGGCCAGGGGCGATCAGCCCCAGCATTTT	CASSEAGARGDQPQHF
TRBV7-2	.	TRBJ2-3	.	TGTGCCAGCAGCTTGAAAGCGCACCGGGCAGATACGCAGTATTTT	CASSLKAHRADTQYF
TRBV3-1	.	TRBJ2-7	few	TGTGCCAGCAGCCAAACGGGGCATTCCTTCTCCTACGAGCAGTACTTC	CASSQTGHSFSYEQYF
TRBV7-6	.	TRBJ2-2	.	TGTGCCAGCGGAAATGGCCGGACCGGGGAGCTGTTTTTT	CASGNGRTGELFF
TRBV11-2	.	TRBJ2-5	many	TGTGCCAGCAGCCAAGCTATGGAGACCCAGTACTTC	CASSQAMETQYF
TRBV7-9	TRBD2	TRBJ2-1	.	TGTGCCAGCAGCTTAGGGAGGGGACTAGCGGGAGGCAATGAGCAGTTCTTC	CASSLGRGLAGGNEQFF
TRBV20-1	.	TRBJ1-2	.	TGCAGTGCCATAGGCTGGGGACCTTCTAACTATGGCTACACCTTC	CSAIGWGPSNYGYTF
TRBV5-6	.	TRBJ2-7	.	TGTGCCAGCGCCTGGGGGCAGAACTACGAGCAGTACTTC	CASAWGQNYEQYF
TRBV9	.	TRBJ1-4	.	TGTGCCAGCAGCGAATCTGGGGCCAATGAAAAACTGTTTTTT	CASSESGANEKLFF
TRBV5-1	TRBD2	TRBJ2-2	few	TGCGCCAGCAGCTTGCTTTCTACGGGAGGGAGGACCGGGGAGCTGTTTTTT	CASSLLSTGGRTGELFF
TRBV18	.	TRBJ1-5	few	TGTGCCAGCTCACCAGGGAAGAGGAGCAATCAGCCCCAGCATTTT	CASSPGKRSNQPQHF
TRBV24-1	.	TRBJ1-3	.	TGTGCCACCAGTGCCTTAGGTGGAAACACCATATATTTT	CATSALGGNTIYF
TRBV5-1	.	TRBJ2-3	few	TGCGCCAGCAGCCCGGTGGTGGTTCCCACAGATACGCAGTATTTT	CASSPVVVPTDTQYF
TRBV20-1	.	TRBJ2-7	.	TGCAGTGCTAGGCAAGTCGGGACCCCTTCGGAGGAGCAGTACTTC	CSARQVGTPSEEQYF
TRBV5-1	.	TRBJ1-1	few	TGCGCCAGCAGCTCTCCGGGAGCCGAGGAAGCTTTCTTT	CASSSPGAEEAFF